The rows below give T cell receptor beta chains drawn from one sample of a study of cytomegalovirus exposure and HLA in healthy donors. Sequenced by immunoSEQ multiplex PCR; TCRdb stores in-frame clones only, minus some. The table shows roughly 300,000 clones, with roughly nine tenths occurring only once. Sequenced: PBMCs. Receptors originate from a woman aged 25 to 39 in good health and CMV-seropositive. Each CDR3 is given with its conserved first and last residue. A D gene is named only where the DNA matches it firmly. Clone sizes are given selectively: once, few, many, or a class where the clone is expanded.

>NA|TRBJ2-4|TRBV18|TRBD1
CASSPTQGAGGNIQYF
TGTGCCAGCTCACCCACCCAGGGGGCGGGCGGAAACATTCAGTACTTC
>NA|TRBJ2-2|TRBV4-2|TRBD2
CASSYRGANTGELFF
TGTGCCAGCAGCTACCGGGGGGCGAACACCGGGGAGCTGTTTTTT
>NA|TRBJ1-1|TRBV5-1|NA
CASSLVAGMNTEAFF
TGCGCCAGCAGCTTGGTGGCGGGGATGAACACTGAAGCTTTCTTT
>NA|TRBJ1-5|TRBV30|TRBD1
CACHGQGVGQPQHF
TGTGCCTGCCATGGACAGGGGGTAGGACAGCCCCAGCATTTT
>NA|TRBJ1-1|TRBV9|NA
CASSVDSLNPEAFF
TGTGCCAGCAGCGTGGACAGCCTGAACCCTGAAGCTTTCTTT
>NA|TRBJ2-1|TRBV25-1|NA
CASSGGRMAGDYNEQFF
TGTGCCAGCAGTGGTGGAAGGATGGCAGGAGACTACAATGAGCAGTTCTTC
>NA|TRBJ1-4|TRBV7-3|NA
CASSLTGATNEKLFF
TGTGCCAGCAGTCTCACAGGCGCAACTAATGAAAAACTGTTTTTT
>NA|TRBJ2-7|TRBV7-2|TRBD2
CASSLAGTSYEQYF
TGTGCCAGCAGCCTAGCGGGGACAAGCTACGAGCAGTACTTC
>NA|TRBJ1-2|TRBV11-1|NA
CASSPRLRDGYTF
TGTGCCAGCAGCCCTCGGCTTAGGGATGGCTACACCTTC
>NA|TRBJ2-2|TRBV28|NA
CASSFRGRNTGELFF
TGTGCCAGCAGTTTTCGGGGACGGAACACCGGGGAGCTGTTTTTT
>once|TRBJ1-5|TRBV28|TRBD1
CASGSLGTGDPSNQPQHF
TGTGCCAGCGGATCACTCGGGACAGGCGACCCTAGCAATCAGCCCCAGCATTTT
>NA|TRBJ1-2|TRBV27|TRBD1
CASSLSGWDRTHPYGYTF
TGTGCCAGCAGTTTATCGGGTTGGGACAGAACCCATCCTTATGGCTACACCTTC
>NA|TRBJ2-7|TRBV9|TRBD1
CASSVEGQGSYEQYF
TGTGCCAGCAGCGTAGAGGGACAGGGCTCCTACGAGCAGTACTTC
>NA|TRBJ2-5|TRBV28|NA
CASSLGENYQETQYF
TGTGCCAGCAGTTTAGGGGAAAATTACCAAGAGACCCAGTACTTC
>NA|TRBJ2-7|TRBV27|TRBD1
CASSFFQGASEQYF
TGTGCCAGCAGTTTCTTCCAGGGGGCTAGCGAGCAGTACTTC
>NA|TRBJ2-2|TRBV9|NA
CASSVDPSPNTGELFF
TGTGCCAGCAGCGTAGATCCTAGCCCGAACACCGGGGAGCTGTTTTTT
>NA|TRBJ2-5|TRBV2|NA
CASMLLTAQETQYF
TGTGCCAGCATGTTACTAACAGCACAAGAGACCCAGTACTTC
>NA|TRBJ2-1|TRBV7-2|TRBD2
CASSKRGTSGGAHEQFF
TGTGCCAGCAGCAAGCGAGGGACTAGCGGGGGGGCCCATGAGCAGTTCTTC
>NA|TRBJ2-3|TRBV2|NA
CASLGVGEGTDTQYF
TGTGCCAGCCTCGGGGTAGGGGAGGGCACAGATACGCAGTATTTT
>NA|TRBJ2-2|TRBV7-9|NA
CASSLVATGELFF
TGTGCCAGCAGCTTAGTGGCCACCGGGGAGCTGTTTTTT
>NA|TRBJ1-5|TRBV28|NA
CASSYETLQPQHF
TGTGCCAGCAGTTATGAGACCCTTCAGCCCCAGCATTTT
>few|TRBJ1-6|TRBV2|TRBD1
CASSGTGAGSPLHF
TGTGCCAGCAGTGGGACAGGCGCCGGTTCACCCCTCCACTTT
>NA|TRBJ2-2|TRBV25-1|NA
CASSVLQGGTGELFF
TGTGCCAGCAGTGTTTTACAGGGAGGGACCGGGGAGCTGTTTTTT
>NA|TRBJ2-2|TRBV15|NA
CATSRSSLDFPTGELFF
TGTGCCACCAGCAGGTCCTCGTTAGATTTCCCCACCGGGGAGCTGTTTTTT
>NA|TRBJ1-6|TRBV30|NA
CAWSVGPGSNSPLHF
TGTGCCTGGAGTGTCGGGCCAGGATCTAATTCACCCCTCCACTTT
>NA|TRBJ2-1|TRBV30|TRBD1
CAWDGEDRAWWVCNEQFF
TGTGCCTGGGACGGCGAAGACAGGGCGTGGTGGGTCTGCAATGAGCAGTTCTTC
>NA|TRBJ1-3|TRBV9|NA
CASSKNDRFFSGNTIYF
TGTGCCAGCAGCAAGAATGACAGATTTTTCTCTGGAAACACCATATATTTT
>NA|TRBJ2-7|TRBV27|TRBD2
CASRLAGAYEQYF
TGTGCCAGCAGGCTAGCGGGGGCCTACGAGCAGTACTTC
>NA|TRBJ2-1|TRBV2|TRBD2
CASSDTRASGNNEQFF
TGTGCCAGCAGTGACACTCGGGCTAGCGGGAACAATGAGCAGTTCTTC
>NA|TRBJ1-2|TRBV7-9|NA
CASSLSRDGYTF
TGTGCCAGCAGCTTATCCAGGGATGGCTACACCTTC
>NA|TRBJ2-3|TRBV6-4|NA
CASSRSDTDTQYF
TGTGCCAGCAGCAGGAGCGACACAGATACGCAGTATTTT
>NA|TRBJ1-5|TRBV7-9|TRBD1
CASSQTDRGNQPQHF
TGTGCCAGCAGCCAAACAGACAGGGGGAATCAGCCCCAGCATTTT
>NA|TRBJ2-3|TRBV30|NA
CAWSPGSSSTDTQYF
TGTGCCTGGAGTCCCGGCTCTTCTAGCACAGATACGCAGTATTTT
>NA|TRBJ2-7|TRBV4-1|TRBD2
CASSQVKLAGYEQYF
TGCGCCAGCAGCCAAGTAAAACTAGCGGGCTACGAGCAGTACTTC
>NA|TRBJ2-2|TRBV13|NA
CASSGFSGRNTGELFF
TGTGCCAGCAGCGGCTTCTCGGGGCGGAACACCGGGGAGCTGTTTTTT
>NA|TRBJ2-1|TRBV20-1|NA
CSAINEQFF
TGCAGTGCTATCAATGAGCAGTTCTTC